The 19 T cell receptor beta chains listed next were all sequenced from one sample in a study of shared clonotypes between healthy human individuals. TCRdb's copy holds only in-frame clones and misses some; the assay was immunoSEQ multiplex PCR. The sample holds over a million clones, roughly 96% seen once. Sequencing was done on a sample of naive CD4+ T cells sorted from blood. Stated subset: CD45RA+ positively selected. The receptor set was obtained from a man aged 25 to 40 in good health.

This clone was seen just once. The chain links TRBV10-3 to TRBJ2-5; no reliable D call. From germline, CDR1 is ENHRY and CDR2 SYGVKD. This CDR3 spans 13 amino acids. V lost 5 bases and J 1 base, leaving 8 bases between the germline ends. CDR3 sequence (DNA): TGTGCCATCAGTTTACCCTTCCAAGAGACCCAGTACTTC. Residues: CAISLPFQETQYF.

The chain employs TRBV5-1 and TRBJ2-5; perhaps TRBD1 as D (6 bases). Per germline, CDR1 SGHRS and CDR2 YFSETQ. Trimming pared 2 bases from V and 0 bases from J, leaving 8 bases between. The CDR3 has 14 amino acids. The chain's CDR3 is CASSFGTNQETQYF. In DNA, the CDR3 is TGCGCCAGCAGCTTCGGGACAAACCAAGAGACCCAGTACTTC.

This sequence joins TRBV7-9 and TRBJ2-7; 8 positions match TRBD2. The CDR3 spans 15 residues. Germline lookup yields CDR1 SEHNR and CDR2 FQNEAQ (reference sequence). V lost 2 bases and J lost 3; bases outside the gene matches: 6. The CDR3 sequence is CASSLPSGSFYEQYF. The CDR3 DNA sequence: TGTGCCAGCAGCTTACCCAGCGGGAGTTTCTACGAGCAGTACTTC.

The CDR3 nucleotides are TGTGCTAGCATGGGGACAGGGGGAACTGAAGCTTTCTTT. The encoded protein is CASMGTGGTEAFF. J is TRBJ1-1 and V is TRBV12-5, with 11 bases aligning to TRBD1. Germline-derived CDR1 and CDR2 are LGHNT and FRNRAP. With V trimmed by 9 bases and J by 5 bases, 5 bases remained unmatched. The CDR3 has 13 amino acids.

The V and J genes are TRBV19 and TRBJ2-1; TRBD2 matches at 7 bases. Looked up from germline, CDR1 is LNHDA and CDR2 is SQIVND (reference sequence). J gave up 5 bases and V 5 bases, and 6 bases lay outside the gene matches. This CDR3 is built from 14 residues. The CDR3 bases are TGTGCCAGTAGTTCAACTAGCGCCAACAATGAGCAGTTCTTC. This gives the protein CASSSTSANNEQFF. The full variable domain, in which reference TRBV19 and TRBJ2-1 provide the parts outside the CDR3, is DGGITQSPKYLFRKEGQNVTLSCEQNLNHDAMYWYRQDPGQGLRLIYYSQIVNDFQKGDIAEGYSVSREKKESFPLTVTSAQKNPTAFYLCASSSTSANNEQFFGPGTRLTVL.

The CDR3 DNA follows: TGTGCCAGCAGTTTAACGCGGATCGCCTACAATGAGCAGTTCTTC. It translates to CASSLTRIAYNEQFF. The J gene is TRBJ2-1, the V gene TRBV27; no clear D gene. Deletions cut 2 bases from V and 2 bases from J, with 10 bases between. Germline CDR1 and CDR2: MNHEY and SMNVEV (reference sequence). The CDR3 length is 15 residues.

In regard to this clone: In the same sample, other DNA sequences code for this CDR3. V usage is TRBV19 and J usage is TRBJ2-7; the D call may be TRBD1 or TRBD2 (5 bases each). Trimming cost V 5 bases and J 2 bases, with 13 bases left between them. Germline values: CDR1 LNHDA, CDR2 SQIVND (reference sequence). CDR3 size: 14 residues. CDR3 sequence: CASSSGTGPYEQYF. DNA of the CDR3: TGTGCCAGTAGTTCAGGGACGGGGCCCTACGAGCAGTACTTC.

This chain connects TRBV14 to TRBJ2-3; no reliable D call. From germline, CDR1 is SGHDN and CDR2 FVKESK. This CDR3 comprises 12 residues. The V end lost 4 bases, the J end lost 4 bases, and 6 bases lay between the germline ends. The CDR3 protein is CASSRGSDTQYF. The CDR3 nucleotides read TGTGCCAGCAGCCGTGGGTCAGATACGCAGTATTTT.

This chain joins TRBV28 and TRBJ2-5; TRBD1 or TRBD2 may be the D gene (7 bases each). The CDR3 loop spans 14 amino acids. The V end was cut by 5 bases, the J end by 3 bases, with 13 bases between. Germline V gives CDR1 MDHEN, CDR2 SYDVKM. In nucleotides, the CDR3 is TGTGCCAGCAGTAATCAGGGGGGGAAAGAGACCCAGTACTTC. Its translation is CASSNQGGKETQYF. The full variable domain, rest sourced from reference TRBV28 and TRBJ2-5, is DVKVTQSSRYLVKRTGEKVFLECVQDMDHENMFWYRQDPGLGLRLIYFSYDVKMKEKGDIPEGYSVSREKKERFSLILESASTNQTSMYLCASSNQGGKETQYFGPGTRLLVL.

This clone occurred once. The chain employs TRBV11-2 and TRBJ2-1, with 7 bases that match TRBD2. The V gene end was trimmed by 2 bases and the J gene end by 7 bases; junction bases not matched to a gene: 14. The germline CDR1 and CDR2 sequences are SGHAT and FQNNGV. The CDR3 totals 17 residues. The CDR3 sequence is CASSLPGGGPGRNEQFF. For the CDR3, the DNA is TGTGCCAGCAGCTTACCGGGGGGAGGGCCGGGTAGAAATGAGCAGTTCTTC.

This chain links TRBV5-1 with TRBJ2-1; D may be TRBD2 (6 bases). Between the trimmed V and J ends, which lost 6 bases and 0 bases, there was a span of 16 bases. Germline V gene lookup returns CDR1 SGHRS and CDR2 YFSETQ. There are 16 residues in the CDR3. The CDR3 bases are TGCGCCAGCACCCCGGGAGCGGGCCCCTCCTACAATGAGCAGTTCTTC. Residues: CASTPGAGPSYNEQFF.

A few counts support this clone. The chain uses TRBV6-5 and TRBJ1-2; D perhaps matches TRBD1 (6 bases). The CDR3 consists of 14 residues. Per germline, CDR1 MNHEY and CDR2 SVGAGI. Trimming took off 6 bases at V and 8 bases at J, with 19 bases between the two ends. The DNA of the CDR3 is TGTGCCAGCAGGAGATCGGGACAACATTTCGGCTACACCTTC. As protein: CASRRSGQHFGYTF.

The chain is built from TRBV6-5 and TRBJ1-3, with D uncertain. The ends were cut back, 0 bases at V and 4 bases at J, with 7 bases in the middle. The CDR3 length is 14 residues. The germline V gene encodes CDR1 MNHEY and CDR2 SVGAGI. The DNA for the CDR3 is TGTGCCAGCAGTTACTCGAAATTCGGAAACACCATATATTTT. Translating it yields CASSYSKFGNTIYF.

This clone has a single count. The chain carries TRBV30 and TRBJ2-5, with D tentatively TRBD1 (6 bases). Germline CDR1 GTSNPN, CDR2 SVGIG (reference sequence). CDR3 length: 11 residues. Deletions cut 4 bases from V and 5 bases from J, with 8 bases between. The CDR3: CAWTGAETQYF. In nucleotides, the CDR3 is TGTGCCTGGACAGGGGCCGAGACCCAGTACTTC.

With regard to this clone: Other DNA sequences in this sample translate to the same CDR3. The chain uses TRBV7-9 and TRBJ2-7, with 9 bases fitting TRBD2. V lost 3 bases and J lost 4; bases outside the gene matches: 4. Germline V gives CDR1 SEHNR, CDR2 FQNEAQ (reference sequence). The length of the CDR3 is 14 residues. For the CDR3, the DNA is TGTGCCAGCAGCTTGGCGGGAGGGCCTTACGAGCAGTACTTC. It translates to CASSLAGGPYEQYF.

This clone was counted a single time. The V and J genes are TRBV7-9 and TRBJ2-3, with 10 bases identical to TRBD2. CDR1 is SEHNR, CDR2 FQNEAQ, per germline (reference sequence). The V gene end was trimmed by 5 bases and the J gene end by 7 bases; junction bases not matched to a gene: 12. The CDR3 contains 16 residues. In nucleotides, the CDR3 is TGTGCCAGCAGCCCGCTAGGGCTAGCGGGAGTAAATACGCAGTATTTT. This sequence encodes CASSPLGLAGVNTQYF. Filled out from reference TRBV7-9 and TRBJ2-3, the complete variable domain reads DTGVSQNPRHKITKRGQNVTFRCDPISEHNRLYWYRQTLGQGPEFLTYFQNEAQLEKSRLLSDRFSAERPKGSFSTLEIQRTEQGDSAMYLCASSPLGLAGVNTQYFGPGTRLTVL.

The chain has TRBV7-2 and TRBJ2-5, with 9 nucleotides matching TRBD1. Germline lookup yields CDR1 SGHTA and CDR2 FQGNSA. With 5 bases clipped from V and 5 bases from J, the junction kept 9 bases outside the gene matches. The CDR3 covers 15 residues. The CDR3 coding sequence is TGTGCCAGCAGCCTCCTGGGACAGGGAATTGAGACCCAGTACTTC. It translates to CASSLLGQGIETQYF.

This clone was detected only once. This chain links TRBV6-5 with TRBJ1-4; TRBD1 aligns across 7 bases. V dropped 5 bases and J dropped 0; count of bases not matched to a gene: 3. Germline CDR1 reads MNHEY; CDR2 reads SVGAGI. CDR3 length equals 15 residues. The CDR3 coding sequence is TGTGCCAGCAGTACGGGGACAGCAACTAATGAAAAACTGTTTTTT. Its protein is CASSTGTATNEKLFF.

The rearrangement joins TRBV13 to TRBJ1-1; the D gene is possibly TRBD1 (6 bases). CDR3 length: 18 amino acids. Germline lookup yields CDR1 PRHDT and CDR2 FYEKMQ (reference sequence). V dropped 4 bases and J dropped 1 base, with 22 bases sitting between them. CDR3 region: CASSSFRDLRGANTEAFF. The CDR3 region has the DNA TGTGCCAGCAGCTCGTTTAGGGACCTCAGGGGAGCGAACACTGAAGCTTTCTTT. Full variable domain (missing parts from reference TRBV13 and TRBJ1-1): AAGVIQSPRHLIKEKRETATLKCYPIPRHDTVYWYQQGPGQDPQFLISFYEKMQSDKGSIPDRFSAQQFSDYHSELNMSSLELGDSALYFCASSSFRDLRGANTEAFFGQGTRLTVV.